The 20 T cell receptor beta chains below all came from one sample that was sequenced in a study of blood T cell repertoires in COVID-19. Method: immunoSEQ multiplex PCR; TCRdb's copy keeps in-frame clones and lacks some. The data contain about 100,000 clones, about nine tenths of them singletons. Sequenced sample: peripheral blood. The receptor source for this set is a man aged 65 to 79 with acute or convalescent COVID-19.

The V call is TRBV10-3, the J call TRBJ2-3; TRBD2 matches 10 bases. J lost 3 bases, V lost 6 bases, and 3 bases had no gene match. CDR3 size: 14 residues. CDR1 ENHRY and CDR2 SYGVKD come from the germline V gene. The CDR3 reads CAISAGLATDTQYF. DNA of the CDR3: TGTGCCATCAGCGCGGGACTAGCGACAGATACGCAGTATTTT.

A single count supports this clone. This chain links TRBV2 with TRBJ1-2; TRBD1 aligns across 8 bases. CDR3 length equals 14 residues. CDR1 SNHLY and CDR2 FYNNEI come from the germline V gene. V was pared by 2 bases and J by 6 bases, with 5 bases of the junction left unmatched. The CDR3 bases are TGTGCCAGCAGTGAAAGGCAGGGGGCGAATGGCTACACCTTC. Encoded protein: CASSERQGANGYTF.

This sequence joins TRBV6-5 and TRBJ1-5; TRBD1 matches 10 bases. Losses at the gene ends were 0 bases for V and 5 bases for J; bases not matched to a gene: 4. Germline CDR1 reads MNHEY; CDR2 reads SVGAGI. The CDR3 has 16 amino acids. The CDR3 here is CASSYSRQGAHQPQHF. The CDR3 region has the DNA TGTGCCAGCAGTTACTCGAGACAGGGGGCCCATCAGCCCCAGCATTTT.

This chain's CDR3 is CASSRTGTGSGHEQYF. DNA for the CDR3: TGTGCCAGCAGCCGGACCGGGACAGGGAGCGGCCACGAGCAGTACTTC. The chain recombines TRBV7-2 with TRBJ2-7; 9 bases match TRBD1. The CDR3 runs 16 residues. The germline V gene encodes CDR1 SGHTA and CDR2 FQGNSA. J was trimmed by 5 bases and V by 5 bases; bases with no gene match: 13.

J is TRBJ2-2 and V is TRBV5-1, with 7 bases matching TRBD2. The germline CDR1 and CDR2 sequences are SGHRS and YFSETQ. CDR3 length equals 16 residues. Trimming at V came to 1 base and at J to 6 bases, leaving 9 bases not matched to a gene. CDR3 in amino acids: CASSLRGENTAGELFF. CDR3 DNA sequence: TGCGCCAGCAGCTTGCGGGGGGAAAACACCGCCGGGGAGCTGTTTTTT.

The chain combines TRBV10-2 with TRBJ1-2; D not certain. Germline loops: CDR1 WSHSY, CDR2 SAAADI. The V end was cut by 6 bases, the J end by 0 bases, with 8 bases between. The CDR3 has 13 amino acids. The CDR3 DNA sequence: TGCGCCAGCAGGGCCTCAGCTAACTATGGCTACACCTTC. Residues: CASRASANYGYTF.

The chain carries TRBV13 and TRBJ1-1; 8 bases map to TRBD1. There are 14 residues in the CDR3. The germline V gene has CDR1 PRHDT and CDR2 FYEKMQ (reference sequence). V shed 5 bases, J shed 8 bases, and the junction held 10 bases outside the gene matches. The DNA for the CDR3 is TGTGCCAGCAGCCCCGGGACAGGAAGGCAGGAAGCTTTCTTT. Amino acids: CASSPGTGRQEAFF. The complete variable domain, with remaining parts taken from reference TRBV13 and TRBJ1-1, reads AAGVIQSPRHLIKEKRETATLKCYPIPRHDTVYWYQQGPGQDPQFLISFYEKMQSDKGSIPDRFSAQQFSDYHSELNMSSLELGDSALYFCASSPGTGRQEAFFGQGTRLTVV.

V usage is TRBV6-2 or TRBV6-3 and J usage is TRBJ1-4; no reliable D call. Germline CDR1 and CDR2: MNHEY and SVGEGT. The CDR3 contains 14 residues. Trimming removed 5 bases at V and 10 bases at J, with 17 bases between. Here the CDR3 DNA reads TGTGCCAGCAGTCAGGCGCCCATGGTGGGAAAACTGTTTTTT. It yields the protein CASSQAPMVGKLFF.

This chain uses TRBV19 with TRBJ2-6; weak D call: TRBD2 (6 bases). The germline V and J ends were trimmed by 2 bases and 0 bases, with 11 bases remaining between them. Germline loops: CDR1 LNHDA, CDR2 SQIVND (reference sequence). This CDR3 contains 17 residues. The CDR3 spells CASSITGTVSGANVLTF. CDR3 in DNA: TGTGCCAGTAGTATAACCGGGACTGTCTCTGGGGCCAACGTCCTGACTTTC. Full variable domain (remainder filled in from reference TRBV19 and TRBJ2-6): DGGITQSPKYLFRKEGQNVTLSCEQNLNHDAMYWYRQDPGQGLRLIYYSQIVNDFQKGDIAEGYSVSREKKESFPLTVTSAQKNPTAFYLCASSITGTVSGANVLTFGAGSRLTVL.

This clone was counted a few times. The chain has TRBV27 and TRBJ1-5, with 9 bases identical to TRBD1. This CDR3 is 13 amino acids long. Germline lookup yields CDR1 MNHEY and CDR2 SMNVEV (reference sequence). Trimming at V came to 7 bases and at J to 6 bases, leaving 4 bases not matched to a gene. CDR3 nucleotides: TGTGCCAGCAAACAGGGGGCTGGTCAGCCCCAGCATTTT. Translation: CASKQGAGQPQHF.

This clone was counted a few times. V and J are TRBV7-2 and TRBJ2-5; the match to TRBD2 covers 7 bases. V lost 1 base and J lost 0; bases outside the gene matches: 5. The CDR3 consists of 16 residues. The V gene's germline CDR1 is SGHTA and CDR2 FQGNSA. CDR3 sequence (DNA): TGTGCCAGCAGCTTAGGGGGAGCGGGACACCAAGAGACCCAGTACTTC. Translating it yields CASSLGGAGHQETQYF.

The V gene is TRBV3-1 (or the pseudogene TRBV3-2), the J gene TRBJ1-3; tentatively, D is TRBD1 (5 bases). CDR1 LGHDT and CDR2 YNNKEL come from the germline V gene (reference sequence). The V end lost 1 base, the J end lost 0 bases, and 10 bases lay between the germline ends. This CDR3 is 16 amino acids long. CDR3 protein: CASSQAGRGSGNTIYF. The CDR3, as DNA: TGTGCCAGCAGCCAAGCAGGGAGGGGCTCTGGAAACACCATATATTTT.

The chain is built from TRBV24-1 and TRBJ2-7; D possibly corresponds to TRBD1 (6 bases). This CDR3 contains 14 residues. Trimming took 4 bases from V and 0 from J, leaving 9 bases between them. The germline gives CDR1 KGHDR, CDR2 SFDVKD. CDR3 in amino acids: CATSDEQGSYEQYF. In DNA, the CDR3 is TGTGCCACCAGTGACGAACAGGGCTCCTACGAGCAGTACTTC.

This chain connects TRBV5-1 to TRBJ1-1, with D hard to call. The ends were cut back, 4 bases at V and 1 base at J, with 8 bases in the middle. The germline V gene has CDR1 SGHRS and CDR2 YFSETQ. The CDR3 extends over 13 amino acids. CDR3 coding DNA: TGCGCCAGCAGCGAGGCGGCGAACACTGAAGCTTTCTTT. Protein product: CASSEAANTEAFF.

This rearrangement joins TRBV18 to TRBJ1-4; D remains unclear. This CDR3 region has 13 residues. CDR1 KGHSH and CDR2 LQKENI come from the germline V gene. V was cut by 6 bases and J by 4 bases, with 9 bases left in between. CDR3 region: CASSQQSNEKLFF. The CDR3 coding sequence is TGTGCCAGCTCTCAACAGAGTAATGAAAAACTGTTTTTT.

Only one count was recorded for this clone. The chain joins TRBV2 to TRBJ1-4; no reliable D call. Looked up from germline, CDR1 is SNHLY and CDR2 is FYNNEI. The CDR3 length is 15 residues. V shed 1 base and J shed 1 base, with 7 bases lying between them. The CDR3 is CASSEEPGTNEKLFF. CDR3 DNA: TGTGCCAGCAGTGAAGAGCCGGGAACTAATGAAAAACTGTTTTTT.

This chain joins TRBV15 and TRBJ2-3; 10 nucleotides agree with TRBD2. V was pared by 6 bases and J by 3 bases, with 0 bases of the junction left unmatched. The CDR3 consists of 13 residues. CDR1 LNHNV and CDR2 YYDKDF come from the germline V gene (reference sequence). CDR3 nucleotide sequence: TGTGCCACCAGGACTAGCGGGACAGATACGCAGTATTTT. Translated: CATRTSGTDTQYF.

V is TRBV14 and J is TRBJ1-3; tentatively, D is TRBD1 (5 bases). The V and J ends lost 4 bases and 0 bases respectively, with 13 bases between them. Germline loops: CDR1 SGHDN, CDR2 FVKESK. The CDR3 runs to 16 residues. This chain's CDR3 is CASSPWVGPSGNTIYF. Written as DNA, the CDR3 is TGTGCCAGCAGCCCCTGGGTGGGGCCCTCTGGAAACACCATATATTTT.

V and J are TRBV19 and TRBJ1-6; 8 nucleotides match TRBD1. The CDR3 sequence is 17 residues long. The germline V gene has CDR1 LNHDA and CDR2 SQIVND (reference sequence). J lost 10 bases, V lost 0 bases, and 11 bases had no gene match. CDR3 protein: CASSIDLPQGARSPLHF. The CDR3 DNA reads TGTGCCAGTAGTATAGATCTTCCCCAGGGGGCAAGGTCACCCCTCCACTTT.

The chain employs TRBV7-8 and TRBJ2-7, with TRBD2 matching 14 bases. Germline V CDR1 and CDR2: SGHVS, FQNEAQ. The length of the CDR3 is 16 residues. V trimming: 5 bases; J trimming: 4 bases; junction bases outside the gene matches: 7. The CDR3 bases are TGTGCCAGCAGCAAGGCCGGGACTAGCGGGAGTTACGAGCAGTACTTC. Protein sequence: CASSKAGTSGSYEQYF.